This passage covers 11 T cell receptor beta chains from one sample sequenced in a study of blood T cell repertoires in COVID-19. Using immunoSEQ multiplex PCR, the repertoire was profiled, and TCRdb retains in-frame clones only, with some absent. The sample yields roughly 280,000 clones, approximately 86% seen once. Sequencing used peripheral blood. Receptors originate from a man aged 25 to 45 with active or convalescent COVID-19.

The chain combines TRBV6-1 with TRBJ2-7; perhaps TRBD1 as D (5 bases). Germline V lookup: CDR1 MNHNS, CDR2 SASEGT. The CDR3 has 15 residues. Trimming shortened V by 2 bases and J by 3 bases, and 14 bases separated the two germline ends. CDR3 nucleotide sequence: TGTGCCAGCAGTGAATTGTTTAACAGGCTCTACGAGCAGTACTTC. Protein sequence: CASSELFNRLYEQYF.

This clone came up once. This rearrangement joins TRBV10-2 to TRBJ2-7; TRBD1 agrees at 9 bases. The V gene's germline CDR1 is WSHSY and CDR2 SAAADI. Unmatched junction bases numbered 10, after V lost 6 bases and J lost 4 bases. This CDR3 comprises 15 residues. The CDR3 coding sequence is TGCGCCAGCAGCTCAGCCGGGACAGGGAAATACGAGCAGTACTTC. Residues: CASSSAGTGKYEQYF.

J is TRBJ2-1 and V is TRBV5-4, with D possibly TRBD2 on 7 matching bases. This CDR3 region has 14 residues. Trimming removed 6 bases at V and 7 bases at J, with 17 bases between. Looked up from germline, CDR1 is SGHNT and CDR2 is YYREEE (reference sequence). CDR3 amino acids: CASTGLEGGNEQFF. In DNA form, the CDR3 reads TGTGCCAGCACAGGACTAGAGGGGGGAAATGAGCAGTTCTTC. The complete variable domain, with remaining parts taken from reference TRBV5-4 and TRBJ2-1, reads ETGVTQSPTHLIKTRGQQVTLRCSSQSGHNTVSWYQQALGQGPQFIFQYYREEENGRGNFPPRFSGLQFPNYSSELNVNALELDDSALYLCASTGLEGGNEQFFGPGTRLTVL.

V is TRBV24-1 and J is TRBJ1-5; 7 nucleotides align to TRBD1. The CDR3 loop spans 15 amino acids. Germline assignment: CDR1 KGHDR and CDR2 SFDVKD. V shed 3 bases and J 2 bases; nucleotides not matched to a gene: 3. CDR3 DNA: TGTGCCACCAGTGATGGGACAGTAGGCAATCAGCCCCAGCATTTT. The encoded protein is CATSDGTVGNQPQHF.

The chain combines TRBV7-9 with TRBJ1-2; 7 nucleotides line up with TRBD1. Germline lookup yields CDR1 SEHNR and CDR2 FQNEAQ (reference sequence). The V and J ends lost 5 bases and 8 bases, in that order; junction bases with no gene match: 8. The CDR3 extends over 13 amino acids. In nucleotides, the CDR3 is TGTGCCAGCAGCCGGACAGGAGTTAGCGGCTACACCTTC. Translated: CASSRTGVSGYTF. Using reference TRBV7-9 and TRBJ1-2 for the parts outside the CDR3, the full variable domain is DTGVSQNPRHKITKRGQNVTFRCDPISEHNRLYWYRQTLGQGPEFLTYFQNEAQLEKSRLLSDRFSAERPKGSFSTLEIQRTEQGDSAMYLCASSRTGVSGYTFGSGTRLTVV.

The V gene is TRBV4-1, the J gene TRBJ2-7; D is undetermined. The V gene's germline CDR1 is MGHRA and CDR2 YSYEKL. The CDR3 is 13 amino acids. V was shortened by 0 bases and J by 7 bases, with 10 bases between the two germline ends. This CDR3 reads CASSQDAFEEQYF. CDR3 DNA: TGCGCCAGCAGCCAAGACGCTTTTGAGGAGCAGTACTTC.

This chain links TRBV6-5 with TRBJ2-3; D gene uncertain. From germline, CDR1 is MNHEY and CDR2 SVGAGI. V gave up 7 bases and J gave up 2 bases, with 4 bases separating them. The CDR3 contains 11 residues. The CDR3 coding sequence is TGTGCCAGCACTAACACAGATACGCAGTATTTT. Amino acid sequence: CASTNTDTQYF.

The chain joins TRBV15 to TRBJ2-1; no firm D call. V was shortened by 1 base and J by 6 bases, with 4 bases between the two germline ends. This CDR3 spans 12 amino acids. Germline V gene lookup returns CDR1 LNHNV and CDR2 YYDKDF (reference sequence). The CDR3 sequence: CATSRGVNEQFF. The CDR3 bases are TGTGCCACCAGCAGAGGAGTCAATGAGCAGTTCTTC. The whole variable domain, remainder taken from reference TRBV15 and TRBJ2-1, is DAMVIQNPRYQVTQFGKPVTLSCSQTLNHNVMYWYQQKSSQAPKLLFHYYDKDFNNEADTPDNFQSRRPNTSFCFLDIRSPGLGDTAMYLCATSRGVNEQFFGPGTRLTVL.

The V and J genes are TRBV5-4 and TRBJ2-5; TRBD2 agrees at 10 bases. Per the germline V gene, CDR1 is SGHNT and CDR2 is YYREEE (reference sequence). V lost 3 bases, J lost 1 base, and 3 bases stayed unmatched. The CDR3 is made up of 15 amino acids. The CDR3 here is CASSSSGGPQETQYF. For the CDR3, the DNA is TGTGCCAGCAGCTCTAGCGGGGGTCCCCAAGAGACCCAGTACTTC.

This chain links TRBV3-1 (or the pseudogene TRBV3-2) with TRBJ2-3; no firm D call. V was pared by 4 bases and J by 1 base, with 27 bases between. This CDR3 spans 20 amino acids. The germline V gene encodes CDR1 LGHDT and CDR2 YNNKEL (reference sequence). CDR3 region: CASSPYPQDRVPSCTDTQYF. The CDR3 nucleotides read TGTGCCAGCAGCCCATACCCGCAGGATCGAGTTCCTTCTTGCACAGATACGCAGTATTTT.

V gene TRBV11-3 combines with J gene TRBJ1-2; 7 bases line up with TRBD1. The length of the CDR3 is 12 residues. CDR1 SGHNT and CDR2 YENEEA come from the germline V gene. The V segment lost 11 bases and the J segment 7 bases; nucleotides outside the gene matches: 10. CDR3 region: CAFSRGRGGYTF. The CDR3 coding sequence is TGTGCCTTCTCTAGGGGGCGTGGTGGCTACACCTTC.